These 3 T cell receptor beta chains came from one sample sequenced in a study of cytotoxic CD8 clonotypes in ibrutinib-treated CLL. The protocol was immunoSEQ multiplex PCR, while the TCRdb copy is restricted to in-frame clones and leaves out a portion. The table records hundreds of thousands of clones, 67% of them present only once. Here the sequenced sample was PBMCs, taken after 36 months of ibrutinib treatment. Receptors were obtained from a human donor with chronic lymphocytic leukemia.

The chain employs TRBV27 and TRBJ2-3; 7 bases map to TRBD2. Germline-derived CDR1 and CDR2 are MNHEY and SMNVEV (reference sequence). There are 17 residues in the CDR3. The junction had 10 bases not matched to a gene; V was cut back by 0 bases and J by 4 bases. Written as DNA, the CDR3 is TGTGCCAGCAGTTTATCCCCTTGGGGGGGAAACCCAGATACGCAGTATTTT. Its protein product is CASSLSPWGGNPDTQYF.

This rearrangement joins TRBV19 to TRBJ2-1; maybe TRBD2 (6 bases). The V gene lost 4 bases and the J gene lost 9 bases, with 13 bases spanning the gap. The CDR3 is 13 amino acids. Germline values: CDR1 LNHDA, CDR2 SQIVND (reference sequence). The CDR3 region is CASSTGENGEQFF. The DNA of the CDR3 is TGTGCCAGTAGTACGGGGGAGAACGGTGAGCAGTTCTTC.

The chain has TRBV27 and TRBJ1-4; TRBD1 matches 7 bases. The CDR3 sequence is 14 residues long. V lost 5 bases, J lost 7 bases, and 7 bases stayed unmatched. In germline, CDR1 is MNHEY, CDR2 SMNVEV (reference sequence). The CDR3 coding sequence is TGTGCCAGCAGTCGACAGGGAGAGGGTGAAAAACTGTTTTTT. Translating it yields CASSRQGEGEKLFF.